This TCR beta chain is drawn from a study of vaccination and CD4 T cells after COVID-19. The wider study: Convalescent patients gave post-COVID blood a median about 95 days post-diagnosis, range 35 to 161.

This clonotype was counted a few times. Antigen: not known. The Oncomine TCR Beta short-read assay was applied to DNA of cultured CD4+ T cells. TCRdb re-derived calls from the PCR reads in MiXCR, one entry per CDR3 protein. The repertoire holds around 21,000 distinct CDR3 sequences, with 60% as singletons. The sample's treatment: 10-day PBMC culture with coronavirus spike peptide pools or control peptides (ViraFEST assay). J gave up 0 bases and V 6 bases, and 1 base lay outside the gene matches. Per germline, CDR1 SNHLY and CDR2 FYNNEI. The CDR3 covers 14 residues. The TCR sequence derives from a human donor who had recovered from COVID-19. Sequencing used CD4+ T cells from blood, cultured in vitro, obtained after SARS-CoV-2 vaccination. The chain carries TRBV2 and TRBJ1-5; 8 positions match TRBD1. CDR3: CASRDRGSNQPQHF. The CDR3 DNA reads TGTGCCAGCAGAGACAGGGGTAGCAATCAGCCCCAGCATTTT. Together with reference TRBV2 and TRBJ1-5, the CDR3 gives the full variable domain: EPEVTQTPSHQVTQMGQEVILRCVPISNHLYFYWYRQILGQKVEFLVSFYNNEISEKSEIFDDQFSVERPDGSNFTLKIRSTKLEDSAMYFCASRDRGSNQPQHFGDGTRLSIL.